Shown below are 25 T cell receptor beta chains from a single sample sequenced in a study of blood T cell repertoires in COVID-19. Generated by immunoSEQ multiplex PCR, the TCRdb table keeps only in-frame clones and is missing some. The sample has some 180,000 clones; 70% to 90% are singletons. The sample consisted of peripheral blood. Source of these receptors: an elderly woman with COVID-19, enrolled during active disease.

This clone was recorded only once. The V and J genes are TRBV30 and TRBJ1-1; no clear D. CDR3 length: 11 amino acids. Germline V gene sequence: CDR1 GTSNPN, CDR2 SVGIG (reference sequence). V lost 5 bases to trimming and J lost 13 bases, with 17 bases between them. This CDR3 reads CAWGPSPADFF. Here the CDR3 DNA reads TGTGCCTGGGGACCCTCTCCCGCAGATTTCTTT.

The chain links TRBV7-2 to TRBJ2-3, with D maybe TRBD2 (7 bases). This CDR3 contains 18 residues. Trimming took 3 bases from V and 6 from J, leaving 25 bases between them. Germline CDR1 is SGHTA and CDR2 is FQGNSA. CDR3 protein: CASSFLVRGGPPADTQYF. The CDR3, as DNA: TGTGCCAGCAGCTTTTTGGTACGCGGGGGCCCCCCGGCGGATACGCAGTATTTT. The whole variable domain, filled in from reference TRBV7-2 and TRBJ2-3, reads GAGVSQSPSNKVTEKGKDVELRCDPISGHTALYWYRQSLGQGLEFLIYFQGNSAPDKSGLPSDRFSAERTGGSVSTLTIQRTQQEDSAVYLCASSFLVRGGPPADTQYFGPGTRLTVL.

The chain uses TRBV2 and TRBJ1-6; maybe TRBD1 (5 bases). Trimming took 5 bases from V and 8 from J, leaving 10 bases between them. This CDR3 comprises 13 residues. Germline V gene sequence: CDR1 SNHLY, CDR2 FYNNEI. CDR3 in amino acids: CASSLLQDSPLHF. CDR3 coding DNA: TGTGCCAGCAGTTTATTACAGGATTCACCCCTCCACTTT.

The chain combines TRBV19 with TRBJ1-1; D perhaps matches TRBD1 (5 bases). The V gene's germline CDR1 is LNHDA and CDR2 SQIVND (reference sequence). With 3 bases removed from V and 1 base from J, the gap between germline ends came to 15 bases. The CDR3 is 16 residues long. The DNA of the CDR3 is TGTGCCAGTAGTATCGTCGCAGGGACTCAGAACACTGAAGCTTTCTTT. As protein: CASSIVAGTQNTEAFF.

The gene calls are TRBV18 and TRBJ2-7; 7 bases line up with TRBD1. Germline loops: CDR1 KGHSH, CDR2 LQKENI. The CDR3 totals 13 residues. With 2 bases clipped from V and 6 bases from J, the junction kept 4 bases outside the gene matches. This chain's CDR3 is CASSPNYRGEQYF. Written as DNA, the CDR3 is TGTGCCAGCTCACCAAATTACAGGGGCGAGCAGTACTTC.

This chain uses TRBV18 with TRBJ2-5, with D unclear. Trimming stripped 3 bases from V and 1 base from J, with 9 bases between. This CDR3 comprises 14 residues. Germline CDR1 KGHSH, CDR2 LQKENI. The CDR3 region is CASSPSAAQETQYF. The CDR3 DNA sequence: TGTGCCAGCTCACCCTCGGCGGCCCAAGAGACCCAGTACTTC. The entire variable domain, with the rest obtained from reference TRBV18 and TRBJ2-5, is as follows: NAGVMQNPRHLVRRRGQEARLRCSPMKGHSHVYWYRQLPEEGLKFMVYLQKENIIDESGMPKERFSAEFPKEGPSILRIQQVVRGDSAAYFCASSPSAAQETQYFGPGTRLLVL.

The CDR3 sequence is CASSLSGGGDGYTF. In DNA, the CDR3 is TGTGCCAGCAGTCTCAGCGGAGGTGGAGATGGCTACACCTTC. This chain uses TRBV28 with TRBJ1-2, with D unresolved. This CDR3 region has 14 residues. Trimming removed 5 bases at V and 6 bases at J, with 16 bases between. The germline CDR1 and CDR2 sequences are MDHEN and SYDVKM.

The chain recombines TRBV29-1 with TRBJ2-2; TRBD1 aligns across 9 bases. Germline V CDR1 and CDR2: SQVTM, ANQGSEA. J gave up 3 bases and V 7 bases, and 3 bases lay outside the gene matches. The CDR3 has 13 residues. The CDR3 spells CSGGQGYTGELFF. Written as DNA, the CDR3 is TGCAGCGGGGGACAGGGTTACACCGGGGAGCTGTTTTTT.

The gene calls are TRBV5-1 and TRBJ2-7, with D hard to call. Germline V gives CDR1 SGHRS, CDR2 YFSETQ. The CDR3 is made up of 16 amino acids. V was clipped by 3 bases and J by 0 bases, with 16 bases between them. DNA for the CDR3: TGCGCCAGCAGCTCCGGTTTGCGTCCGAGCTCCTACGAGCAGTACTTC. Translated: CASSSGLRPSSYEQYF.

The CDR3 DNA reads TGCGCCAGCAGCCAGGACTACCCTCTTTTCTACGAGCAGTACTTC. This encodes CASSQDYPLFYEQYF. This chain connects TRBV4-1 to TRBJ2-7; a possible D gene is TRBD2 (6 bases). V was pared by 3 bases and J by 3 bases, with 15 bases between. Per germline, CDR1 MGHRA and CDR2 YSYEKL. The CDR3 has 15 amino acids.

The V gene is TRBV10-3, the J gene TRBJ2-7, with 8 bases aligning to TRBD1. The length of the CDR3 is 16 residues. The J segment lost 1 base and the V segment lost 5 bases, leaving 10 bases of the junction unmatched. From germline, CDR1 is ENHRY and CDR2 SYGVKD. The DNA of the CDR3 is TGTGCCATCAGTAAACACGAACAGGGGGGATCCTACGAGCAGTACTTC. As protein: CAISKHEQGGSYEQYF.

This chain links TRBV24-1 with TRBJ2-5; 7 bases agree with TRBD1. The germline CDR1 and CDR2 sequences are KGHDR and SFDVKD. J lost 4 bases, V lost 4 bases, and 11 bases had no gene match. The CDR3 totals 16 residues. The DNA for the CDR3 is TGTGCCACCAGTGACCCCGGACCCGGGGACAGAGAGACCCAGTACTTC. This translates into CATSDPGPGDRETQYF.

The genes are TRBV7-2 and TRBJ2-2; 9 nucleotides match TRBD2. The CDR3 has 17 amino acids. Germline V gene data show CDR1 as SGHTA and CDR2 as FQGNSA. V was pared by 1 base and J by 4 bases, with 7 bases of the junction left unmatched. The CDR3 DNA reads as TGTGCCAGCAGCTTAGAGGGGCTAGCGGGGACCACCGGGGAGCTGTTTTTT. Encoded protein: CASSLEGLAGTTGELFF. Full variable domain (outside the CDR3, taken from reference TRBV7-2 and TRBJ2-2): GAGVSQSPSNKVTEKGKDVELRCDPISGHTALYWYRQSLGQGLEFLIYFQGNSAPDKSGLPSDRFSAERTGGSVSTLTIQRTQQEDSAVYLCASSLEGLAGTTGELFFGEGSRLTVL.

The chain combines TRBV6-5 with TRBJ2-5; 7 bases align to TRBD2. The CDR3 runs to 13 residues. The germline CDR1 and CDR2 sequences are MNHEY and SVGAGI. V lost 4 bases, J lost 5 bases, and 4 bases stayed unmatched. This chain's CDR3 is CASSSREGETQYF. The CDR3 DNA is TGTGCCAGCAGTTCAAGGGAGGGGGAGACCCAGTACTTC.

The rearrangement uses TRBV18 and TRBJ2-5; 14 bases agree with TRBD2. The germline V gene has CDR1 KGHSH and CDR2 LQKENI. The CDR3 loop spans 18 amino acids. V shed 6 bases, J shed 0 bases, and the junction held 9 bases outside the gene matches. The CDR3 DNA reads as TGTGCCAGCTCCCAATTGACTAGCGGGAGGGCGTACCAAGAGACCCAGTACTTC. This encodes CASSQLTSGRAYQETQYF.

The chain links TRBV18 to TRBJ1-1; tentative D call: TRBD1 (5 bases). The germline V gene has CDR1 KGHSH and CDR2 LQKENI. Trimming removed 3 bases from V and 1 base from J, with 9 bases in between. The CDR3 runs 14 residues. The CDR3 nucleotides read TGTGCCAGCTCACCTTTGGACACGAACACTGAAGCTTTCTTT. Its protein is CASSPLDTNTEAFF.

The chain uses TRBV27 and TRBJ1-3, with 10 nucleotides matching TRBD1. Trimming removed 3 bases from V and 3 bases from J; junction bases left unmatched: 2. Germline CDR1 and CDR2: MNHEY and SMNVEV (reference sequence). CDR3 size: 15 residues. This CDR3 is CASSLRTGGGNTIYF. The CDR3 nucleotides read TGTGCCAGCAGTTTGCGGACAGGGGGTGGAAACACCATATATTTT.

The CDR3 is CASSVLAGVGEQYF. The DNA of the CDR3 is TGTGCCAGCAGTGTTCTAGCGGGAGTGGGCGAGCAGTACTTC. The chain combines TRBV25-1 with TRBJ2-7, with 10 bases that match TRBD2. The V segment lost 4 bases and the J segment 6 bases; nucleotides outside the gene matches: 6. Germline V gene lookup returns CDR1 MGHDK and CDR2 SYGVNS. The length of the CDR3 is 14 residues.

The chain is built from TRBV5-6 and TRBJ1-2; TRBD1 agrees at 8 bases. Unmatched junction bases numbered 7, after V lost 4 bases and J lost 2 bases. This CDR3 contains 15 residues. Germline V CDR1 and CDR2: SGHDT, YYEEEE. The CDR3 DNA sequence: TGTGCCAGCAGCCGGGACAGGTGGTTCAACTATGGCTACACCTTC. The encoded protein is CASSRDRWFNYGYTF.

The chain has TRBV13 and TRBJ2-2; tentatively, D is TRBD2 (6 bases). This CDR3 is 17 amino acids long. V was trimmed by 5 bases and J by 4 bases, leaving 20 bases between them. The germline V gene encodes CDR1 PRHDT and CDR2 FYEKMQ (reference sequence). DNA for the CDR3: TGTGCCAGCAGCACCATGGGGGGAAGAAAAGTCACCGGGGAGCTGTTTTTT. Amino acid sequence: CASSTMGGRKVTGELFF. Full variable domain (remainder filled in from reference TRBV13 and TRBJ2-2): AAGVIQSPRHLIKEKRETATLKCYPIPRHDTVYWYQQGPGQDPQFLISFYEKMQSDKGSIPDRFSAQQFSDYHSELNMSSLELGDSALYFCASSTMGGRKVTGELFFGEGSRLTVL.

J is TRBJ2-1 and V is TRBV19, with 8 bases matching TRBD1. The length of the CDR3 is 13 residues. V shed 5 bases and J 7 bases; nucleotides not matched to a gene: 4. Per germline, CDR1 LNHDA and CDR2 SQIVND (reference sequence). This chain's CDR3 is CASSSTGGNEQFF. The CDR3, as DNA: TGTGCCAGTAGTTCAACAGGGGGGAATGAGCAGTTCTTC.

The V call is TRBV18, the J call TRBJ1-1; perhaps TRBD1 as D (6 bases). Germline CDR1 and CDR2: KGHSH and LQKENI. CDR3 length: 15 residues. V was trimmed by 3 bases and J by 0 bases, leaving 11 bases between them. The DNA for the CDR3 is TGTGCCAGCTCACCTTCGGGACATCTGAACACTGAAGCTTTCTTT. Its protein is CASSPSGHLNTEAFF.

V and J are TRBV5-1 and TRBJ2-1; D not certain. Germline V gives CDR1 SGHRS, CDR2 YFSETQ. The V and J ends lost 2 bases and 4 bases respectively, with 4 bases between them. This CDR3 is built from 12 residues. Written as DNA, the CDR3 is TGCGCCAGCAGCTTATCATACAATGAGCAGTTCTTC. As protein: CASSLSYNEQFF.

A few counts support this clone. V gene TRBV29-1 combines with J gene TRBJ2-5; 12 positions agree with TRBD2. The CDR3 sequence is 16 residues long. CDR1 is SQVTM, CDR2 ANQGSEA, per germline. V lost 4 bases to trimming and J lost 0 bases; unmatched junction nucleotides: 6. The CDR3 loop is CSVGLAGGSYQETQYF. The CDR3 nucleotides are TGCAGCGTTGGCCTAGCGGGAGGGTCGTACCAAGAGACCCAGTACTTC.

The chain recombines TRBV5-4 with TRBJ1-2; possibly TRBD1 for D (6 bases). There are 15 residues in the CDR3. From germline, CDR1 is SGHNT and CDR2 YYREEE (reference sequence). V was shortened by 0 bases and J by 0 bases, with 9 bases between the two germline ends. CDR3 bases: TGTGCCAGCAGCTTGGAAGCAGGGGCTAACTATGGCTACACCTTC. Protein sequence: CASSLEAGANYGYTF.